What follows describes a single T cell receptor (beta chain). The sample originates from a study of blood T cell repertoires in COVID-19. TCRdb's table, derived via immunoSEQ multiplex PCR, lists solely in-frame clones and lacks some. The sample yields approximately 19,000 clones, about three quarters seen once. The V gene's germline CDR1 is MGHRA and CDR2 YSYEKL. The trim removed 4 bases at V and 7 bases at J, leaving 10 bases unmatched. This CDR3 spans 15 amino acids. The sample comprised peripheral blood. This sequence was found in a man aged 55 to 70 with acute or convalescent COVID-19. The chain combines TRBV4-1 with TRBJ2-7; TRBD1 matches 10 bases. CDR3 DNA: TGCGCCAGCAGCCGTTCCGGGACAGGGGTAGGGGAGCAGTACTTC. This codes for CASSRSGTGVGEQYF.